Listed here are 7 T cell receptor beta chains from one sample, sequenced in a study of OX40 agonist ivuxolimab in advanced cancers. Preparation of the library involved the immunoSEQ multiplex PCR assay. This is the immuneACCESS table as TCRdb keeps it, with only in-frame sequences that have V and J called. A part of the clones is gone; compared with another copy, unresolved V genes explain less than half, and the rest is unexplained. A total of some 80,000 clones appear in this sample, over 80% of them only once. Approximately 0.5% of the sample comes from the top ten. Sequenced material: CD4+ or CD8+ T cells sorted from blood, taken in a trial of the OX40 agonist ivuxolimab. The receptors shown here come from an adult with an advanced solid tumor such as melanoma, head and neck, liver or kidney cancer.

This clone has just one count. V and J are TRBV6-5 and TRBJ1-1; D call uncertain. The CDR3 totals 14 residues. Germline values: CDR1 MNHEY, CDR2 SVGAGI. The V end lost 0 bases, the J end lost 5 bases, and 10 bases lay between the germline ends. CDR3 loop: CASSYSRGPTEAFF. The CDR3 DNA follows: TGTGCCAGCAGTTACTCGAGAGGCCCTACTGAAGCTTTCTTT.

The chain joins TRBV27 to TRBJ2-5, with TRBD1 matching over 9 bases. The CDR3 sequence is 15 residues long. Looked up from germline, CDR1 is MNHEY and CDR2 is SMNVEV (reference sequence). V shed 5 bases, J shed 2 bases, and the junction held 6 bases outside the gene matches. CDR3 in amino acids: CASSLTGGGQETQYF. The CDR3 nucleotides read TGTGCCAGCAGTCTGACAGGGGGGGGACAAGAGACCCAGTACTTC.

The chain has TRBV18 and TRBJ2-3, with 9 positions matching TRBD2. CDR3 length: 14 amino acids. Germline V gene data show CDR1 as KGHSH and CDR2 as LQKENI. V was pared by 3 bases and J by 6 bases, with 4 bases of the junction left unmatched. The CDR3 protein is CASSPGLAMDTQYF. The CDR3 nucleotides are TGTGCCAGCTCACCCGGACTAGCGATGGATACGCAGTATTTT.

J is TRBJ1-2 and V is TRBV11-2; maybe TRBD1 (6 bases). The CDR3 has 15 residues. Germline V gene data show CDR1 as SGHAT and CDR2 as FQNNGV. Trimming took 5 bases from V and 8 from J, leaving 21 bases between them. CDR3 region: CASSPDSTGSRGYTF. The CDR3 DNA reads TGTGCCAGCAGCCCCGACAGCACAGGGTCACGGGGCTACACCTTC.

The rearrangement links TRBV7-3 to TRBJ2-3, with 12 bases that match TRBD2. The V gene's germline CDR1 is SGHTA and CDR2 FQGTGA. The CDR3 spans 15 residues. Germline trimming cut 11 bases from V and 6 bases from J; bases unmatched to any gene: 12. In DNA, the CDR3 is TGTGCCGCGTCCTTGACTAGCGGGAGAAAGGATACGCAGTATTTT. Encoded protein: CAASLTSGRKDTQYF.

The J gene is TRBJ1-1, the V gene TRBV9, with D tentatively TRBD1 (5 bases). The ends were cut back, 5 bases at V and 2 bases at J, with 16 bases in the middle. The germline V gene has CDR1 SGDLS and CDR2 YYNGEE. The CDR3 spans 15 residues. CDR3 in DNA: TGTGCCAGCAGTATGCCTCGGGGGGTTAACACTGAAGCTTTCTTT. This translates into CASSMPRGVNTEAFF.

The rearrangement uses TRBV27 and TRBJ2-7, with TRBD2 matching over 11 bases. Germline V CDR1 and CDR2: MNHEY, SMNVEV (reference sequence). The length of the CDR3 is 13 residues. The V segment lost 6 bases and the J segment 6 bases; nucleotides outside the gene matches: 4. The CDR3 reads CASRRLAGSEQYF. In DNA form, the CDR3 reads TGTGCCAGCAGGAGACTAGCGGGGAGCGAGCAGTACTTC.